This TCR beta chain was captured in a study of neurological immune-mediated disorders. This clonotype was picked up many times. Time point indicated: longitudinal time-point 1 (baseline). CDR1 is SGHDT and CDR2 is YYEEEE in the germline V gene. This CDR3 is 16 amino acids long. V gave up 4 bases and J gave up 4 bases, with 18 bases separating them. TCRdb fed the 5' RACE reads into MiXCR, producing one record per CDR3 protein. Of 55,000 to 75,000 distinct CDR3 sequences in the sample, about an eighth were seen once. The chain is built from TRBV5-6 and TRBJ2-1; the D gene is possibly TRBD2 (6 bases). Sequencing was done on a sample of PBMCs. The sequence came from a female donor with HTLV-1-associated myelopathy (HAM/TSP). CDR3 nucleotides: TGTGCCAGCAGCGGGACTGCTCCCTACGTTTACAATGAGCAGTTCTTC. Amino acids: CASSGTAPYVYNEQFF.